A selection of T cell receptor beta chains follows, all from one sample in a study of T cells in Graves' hyperthyroidism and ophthalmopathy. TCRdb re-analysed the multiplex PCR reads in MiXCR, keeping a single row per CDR3 protein. The data contain approximately 700,000 distinct CDR3 sequences, about 45% of them singletons. What was sequenced was peripheral blood or thyroid tissue (not recorded which). The receptors shown here come from an adult man with Graves' disease, either hyperthyroidism or ophthalmopathy (not recorded which). Each CDR3 is given without its conserved first and last residue. Clone size, where shown, is once, few, many, or a class for clones that have expanded.

j_call clone_size v_call cdr3_aa
TRBJ2-6 few TRBV19 ASSSRGGLVSGANVLT
TRBJ1-1 few TRBV6-5 ASSYGGPGTEAF
TRBJ1-2 few TRBV19 ASRGRSENYGYT
TRBJ2-7 - TRBV7-8 ASSPNRVIYEQY
TRBJ1-4 - TRBV7-4 ASKAGGPDEKLF
TRBJ1-1 many TRBV7-2 ASSLGQGPARD
TRBJ2-7 - TRBV10-3 AISEGRGDFS
TRBJ1-6 - TRBV29-1 SASELINSPLH
TRBJ1-6 - TRBV25-1 AWSRDTNYSPLH
TRBJ1-1 - TRBV7-8 ASSQEGRDTLF
TRBJ1-6 - TRBV6-1 ASSERGQVQAPLH
TRBJ1-4 once TRBV7-9 ASSEYRLSTNEKLF
TRBJ1-2 once TRBV20-1 SASPEEAFYGYT
TRBJ2-5 many TRBV20-1 SVGGGSSVQETQY
TRBJ2-5 few TRBV29-1 SVEVGTQY
TRBJ1-3 few TRBV5-1 ASSLDSRNTIY
TRBJ1-5 once TRBV7-9 VSSLGGNQPQH
TRBJ1-2 - TRBV20-1 SARGPPGGGSYGYT
TRBJ1-5 few TRBV2 ASSVGTNQPQH
TRBJ1-1 few TRBV7-9 ASSFGQGGYEAF
TRBJ1-3 - TRBV5-1 ASSPELSGNTIY
TRBJ2-3 - TRBV5-1 ASSPQPLAGIADTQY